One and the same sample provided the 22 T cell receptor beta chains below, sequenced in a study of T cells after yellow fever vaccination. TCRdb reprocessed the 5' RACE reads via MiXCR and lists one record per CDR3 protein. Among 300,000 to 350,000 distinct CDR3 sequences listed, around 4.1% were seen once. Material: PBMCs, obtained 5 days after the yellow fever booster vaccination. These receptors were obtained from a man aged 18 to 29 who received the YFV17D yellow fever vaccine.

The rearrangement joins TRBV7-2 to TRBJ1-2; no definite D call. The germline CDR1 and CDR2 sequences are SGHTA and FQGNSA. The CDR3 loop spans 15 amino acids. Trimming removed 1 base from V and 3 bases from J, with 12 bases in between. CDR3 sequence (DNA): TGTGCCAGCAGCTTAGTTGGGGAGGCGTACTATGGCTACACCTTC. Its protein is CASSLVGEAYYGYTF.

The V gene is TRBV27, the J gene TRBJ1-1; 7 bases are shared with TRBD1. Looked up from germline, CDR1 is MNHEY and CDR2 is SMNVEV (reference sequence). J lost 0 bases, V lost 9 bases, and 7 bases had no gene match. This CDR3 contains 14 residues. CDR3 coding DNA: TGTGCCAGAGTTTGGACAGGACTGAACACTGAAGCTTTCTTT. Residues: CARVWTGLNTEAFF.

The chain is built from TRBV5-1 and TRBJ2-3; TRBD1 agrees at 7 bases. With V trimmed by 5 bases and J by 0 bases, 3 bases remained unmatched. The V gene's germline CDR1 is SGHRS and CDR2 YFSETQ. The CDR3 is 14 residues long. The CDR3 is CASRGQPSTDTQYF. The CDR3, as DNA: TGCGCCAGCAGGGGACAGCCTAGCACAGATACGCAGTATTTT.

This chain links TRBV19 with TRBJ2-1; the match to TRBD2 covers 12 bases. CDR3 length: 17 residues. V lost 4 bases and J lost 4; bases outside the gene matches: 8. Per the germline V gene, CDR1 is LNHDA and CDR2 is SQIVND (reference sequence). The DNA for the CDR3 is TGTGCCAGTAGTACGCACCACGGACTAGCGGGGTACAATGAGCAGTTCTTC. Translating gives CASSTHHGLAGYNEQFF. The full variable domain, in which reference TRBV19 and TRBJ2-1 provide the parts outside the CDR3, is DGGITQSPKYLFRKEGQNVTLSCEQNLNHDAMYWYRQDPGQGLRLIYYSQIVNDFQKGDIAEGYSVSREKKESFPLTVTSAQKNPTAFYLCASSTHHGLAGYNEQFFGPGTRLTVL.

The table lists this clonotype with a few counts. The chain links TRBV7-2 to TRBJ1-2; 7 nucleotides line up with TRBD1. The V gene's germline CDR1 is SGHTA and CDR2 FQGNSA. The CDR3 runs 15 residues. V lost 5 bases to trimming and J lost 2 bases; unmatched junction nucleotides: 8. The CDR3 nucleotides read TGTGCCAGCAGCGGAGGGGGCCTCTCGAACTATGGCTACACCTTC. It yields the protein CASSGGGLSNYGYTF.

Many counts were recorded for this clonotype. CDR3 DNA sequence: TGTGCCATCAGTGAGTCGTCCTACGAGCAGTACGTC. This encodes CAISESSYEQYV. The rearrangement links TRBV10-3 to TRBJ2-7, with D uncertain. The length of the CDR3 is 12 residues. The V and J ends lost 0 bases and 1 base respectively, with 1 base between them. CDR1 and CDR2 (germline): ENHRY, SYGVKD.

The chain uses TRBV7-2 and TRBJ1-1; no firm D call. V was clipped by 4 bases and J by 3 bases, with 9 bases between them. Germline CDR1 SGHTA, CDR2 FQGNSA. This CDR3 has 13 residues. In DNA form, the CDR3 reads TGTGCCAGCAGCTGGGGATGGGACACTGAAGCTTTCTTT. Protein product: CASSWGWDTEAFF.

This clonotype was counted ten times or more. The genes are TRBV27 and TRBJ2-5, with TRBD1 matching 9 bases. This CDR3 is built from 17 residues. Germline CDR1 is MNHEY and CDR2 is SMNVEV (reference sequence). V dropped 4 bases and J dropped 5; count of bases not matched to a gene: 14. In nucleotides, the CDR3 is TGTGCCAGCAGTTCGATACGTCGGACAGGGGCGGGGGAGACCCAGTACTTC. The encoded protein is CASSSIRRTGAGETQYF.

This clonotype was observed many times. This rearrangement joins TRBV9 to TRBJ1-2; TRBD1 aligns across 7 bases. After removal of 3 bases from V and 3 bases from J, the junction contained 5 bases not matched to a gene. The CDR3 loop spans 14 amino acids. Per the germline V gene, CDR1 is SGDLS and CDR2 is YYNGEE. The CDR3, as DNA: TGTGCCAGCAGCGGCACAGGGGCCGACTATGGCTACACCTTC. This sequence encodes CASSGTGADYGYTF.

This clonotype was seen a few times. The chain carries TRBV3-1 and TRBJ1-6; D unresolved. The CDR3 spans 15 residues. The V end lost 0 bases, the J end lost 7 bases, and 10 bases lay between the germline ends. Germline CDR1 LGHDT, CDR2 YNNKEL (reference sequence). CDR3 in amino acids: CASSQDYSANSPLHF. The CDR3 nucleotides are TGTGCCAGCAGCCAAGATTATTCAGCCAATTCACCCCTCCACTTT.

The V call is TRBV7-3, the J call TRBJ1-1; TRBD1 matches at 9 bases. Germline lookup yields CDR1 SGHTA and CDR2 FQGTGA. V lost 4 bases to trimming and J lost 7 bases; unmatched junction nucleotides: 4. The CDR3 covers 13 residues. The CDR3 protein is CASSSTGGGEAFF. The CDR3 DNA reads TGTGCCAGCAGCTCGACAGGGGGTGGTGAAGCTTTCTTT.

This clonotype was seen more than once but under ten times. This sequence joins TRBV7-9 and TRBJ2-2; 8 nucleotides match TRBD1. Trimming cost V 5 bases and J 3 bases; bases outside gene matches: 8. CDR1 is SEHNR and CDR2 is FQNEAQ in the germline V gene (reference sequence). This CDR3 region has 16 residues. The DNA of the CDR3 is TGTGCCAGCAGCCTACTGGGGACAGGTGACACCGGGGAGCTGTTTTTT. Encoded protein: CASSLLGTGDTGELFF.

The CDR3: CASSPPFGDTYEQYF. The CDR3 DNA reads TGTGCCAGCAGCCCACCGTTTGGTGATACCTACGAGCAGTACTTC. The rearrangement uses TRBV7-9 and TRBJ2-7; the D is unclear. This CDR3 has 15 amino acids. V was shortened by 5 bases and J by 2 bases, with 16 bases between the two germline ends. From germline, CDR1 is SEHNR and CDR2 FQNEAQ (reference sequence).

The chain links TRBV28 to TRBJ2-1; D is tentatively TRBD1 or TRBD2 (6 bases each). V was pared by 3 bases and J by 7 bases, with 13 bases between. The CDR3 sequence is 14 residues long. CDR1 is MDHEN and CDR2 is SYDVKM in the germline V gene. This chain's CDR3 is CASSFPQGRNEQFF. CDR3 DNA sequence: TGTGCCAGCAGTTTCCCGCAGGGGAGGAATGAGCAGTTCTTC.

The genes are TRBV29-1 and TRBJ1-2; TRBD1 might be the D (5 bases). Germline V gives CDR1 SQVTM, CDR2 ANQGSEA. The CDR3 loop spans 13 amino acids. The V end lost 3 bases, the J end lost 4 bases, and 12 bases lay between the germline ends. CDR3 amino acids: CSVDIRETYGYTF. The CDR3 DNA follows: TGCAGCGTTGATATCAGGGAAACCTATGGCTACACCTTC.

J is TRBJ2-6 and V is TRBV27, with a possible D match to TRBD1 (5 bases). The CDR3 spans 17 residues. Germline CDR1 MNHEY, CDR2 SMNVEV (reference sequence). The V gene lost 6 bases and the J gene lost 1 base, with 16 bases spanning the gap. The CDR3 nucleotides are TGTGCCAGCAGCCCAGGGTACATTATGTCTGGGGCCAACGTCCTGACTTTC. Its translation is CASSPGYIMSGANVLTF.

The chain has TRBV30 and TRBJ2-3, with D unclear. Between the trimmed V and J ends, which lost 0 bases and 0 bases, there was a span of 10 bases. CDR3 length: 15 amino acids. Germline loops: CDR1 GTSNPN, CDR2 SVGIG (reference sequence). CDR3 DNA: TGTGCCTGGAGTGTAAAAGTTTTTAGCACAGATACGCAGTATTTT. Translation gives CAWSVKVFSTDTQYF.

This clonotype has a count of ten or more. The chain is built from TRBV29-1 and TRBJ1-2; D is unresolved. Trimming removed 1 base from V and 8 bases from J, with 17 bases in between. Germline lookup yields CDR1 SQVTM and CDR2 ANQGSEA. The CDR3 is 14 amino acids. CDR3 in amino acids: CSVEGVDLLRGYTF. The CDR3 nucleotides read TGCAGCGTTGAAGGGGTCGACTTACTGAGGGGCTACACCTTC.

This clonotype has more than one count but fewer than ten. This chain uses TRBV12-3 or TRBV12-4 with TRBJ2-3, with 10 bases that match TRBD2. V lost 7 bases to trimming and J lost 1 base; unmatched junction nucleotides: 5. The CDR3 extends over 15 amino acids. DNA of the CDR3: TGTGCCAGCAACCTTAGCGGGGGGCGCACAGATACGCAGTATTTT. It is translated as CASNLSGGRTDTQYF.

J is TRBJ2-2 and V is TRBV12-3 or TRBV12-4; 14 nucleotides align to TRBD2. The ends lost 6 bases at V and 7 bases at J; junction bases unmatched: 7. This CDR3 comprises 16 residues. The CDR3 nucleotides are TGTGCCAGCAGCTCCGGGACTAGCGGGGGAGGCGGGGAGCTGTTTTTT. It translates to CASSSGTSGGGGELFF.

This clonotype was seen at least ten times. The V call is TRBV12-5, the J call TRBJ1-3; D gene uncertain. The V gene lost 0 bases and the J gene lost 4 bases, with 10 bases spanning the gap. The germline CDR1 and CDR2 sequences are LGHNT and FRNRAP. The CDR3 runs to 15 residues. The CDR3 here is CASGLVQPEGNTIYF. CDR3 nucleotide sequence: TGTGCTAGTGGTTTGGTACAGCCGGAGGGAAACACCATATATTTT. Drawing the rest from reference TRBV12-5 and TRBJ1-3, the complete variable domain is DARVTQTPRHKVTEMGQEVTMRCQPILGHNTVFWYRQTMMQGLELLAYFRNRAPLDDSGMPKDRFSAEMPDATLATLKIQPSEPRDSAVYFCASGLVQPEGNTIYFGEGSWLTVV.

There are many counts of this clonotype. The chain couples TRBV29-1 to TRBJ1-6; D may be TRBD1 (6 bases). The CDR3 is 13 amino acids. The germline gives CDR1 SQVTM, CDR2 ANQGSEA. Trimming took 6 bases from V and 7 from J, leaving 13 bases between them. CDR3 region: CSVGADRNSPLHF. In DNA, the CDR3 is TGCAGCGTGGGGGCAGATAGAAATTCACCCCTCCACTTT.